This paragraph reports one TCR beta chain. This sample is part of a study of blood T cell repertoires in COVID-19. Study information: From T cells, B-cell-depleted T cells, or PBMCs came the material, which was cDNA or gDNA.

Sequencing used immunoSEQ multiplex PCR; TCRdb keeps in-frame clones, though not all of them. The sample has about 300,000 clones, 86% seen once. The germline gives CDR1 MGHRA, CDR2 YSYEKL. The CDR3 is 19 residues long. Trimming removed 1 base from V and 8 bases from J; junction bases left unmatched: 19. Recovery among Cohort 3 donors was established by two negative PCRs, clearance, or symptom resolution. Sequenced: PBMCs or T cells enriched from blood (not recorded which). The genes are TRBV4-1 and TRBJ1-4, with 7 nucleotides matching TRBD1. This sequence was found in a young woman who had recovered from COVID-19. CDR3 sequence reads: CASSQGPPTLTGLREKLFF. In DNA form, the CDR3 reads TGCGCCAGCAGCCAAGGTCCCCCTACTTTGACAGGGTTGCGGGAAAAACTGTTTTTT.